Listed below are T cell receptor beta chains from one sample, sequenced in a study of Ad26.COV2.S vaccination and SARS-CoV-2 variants. The data were produced by immunoSEQ multiplex PCR, yet TCRdb's version contains in-frame clones alone and is incomplete. The table has some 410,000 clones, 92% seen once. Material: peripheral blood, obtained in a trial of Ad26.COV2.S vaccine versus placebo. Receptors were obtained from a person between 18 and 65 years old who received the Ad26.COV2.S COVID-19 vaccine or a placebo. CDR3s include the opening cysteine and the closing phenylalanine or tryptophan. The order of the fields is clone size, D gene, J gene, V gene, CDR3 protein, CDR3 DNA. D genes are given only for firm matches. Rows may omit the clone size; those that give it use once, few, many or a size class.

once | NA | TRBJ1-2 | TRBV19 | CASSIGSPAAYGYTF | TGTGCCAGTAGTATAGGTTCGCCGGCAGCCTATGGCTACACCTTC
NA | TRBD1 | TRBJ2-7 | TRBV13 | CASSLLGQGRVEYF | TGTGCCAGCAGCTTACTCGGACAGGGACGAGTCGAGTACTTC
NA | NA | TRBJ2-1 | TRBV7-2 | CASSLRDNEQFF | TGTGCCAGCAGCCTCAGGGACAATGAGCAGTTCTTC
NA | NA | TRBJ1-2 | TRBV6-2/TRBV6-3 | CASSYSPVYGYTF | TGTGCCAGCAGTTACTCTCCGGTTTATGGCTACACCTTC
once | NA | TRBJ1-4 | TRBV9 | CASSAREATNEKLFF | TGTGCCAGCAGCGCACGGGAAGCAACTAATGAAAAACTGTTTTTT
NA | NA | TRBJ2-1 | TRBV5-5 | CASILTDRDPLNEQFF | TGTGCCAGCATATTGACGGACCGGGACCCTCTGAATGAGCAGTTCTTC
NA | NA | TRBJ1-1 | TRBV7-8 | CASSSLGVTKAFF | TGTGCCAGCAGCTCCCTGGGTGTTACCAAGGCTTTCTTT
NA | TRBD1 | TRBJ2-4 | TRBV5-5 | CASSRRDRLAKNIQYF | TGTGCCAGCAGCCGCCGGGACAGGCTAGCCAAAAACATTCAGTACTTC
NA | TRBD2 | TRBJ2-1 | TRBV5-8 | CASRPPGLVRDEQFF | TGTGCCAGCAGGCCACCGGGACTAGTCCGCGACGAGCAGTTCTTC
NA | NA | TRBJ1-4 | TRBV5-1 | CASRTQGTTNEKLFF | TGCGCCAGCAGGACGCAAGGAACAACTAATGAAAAACTGTTTTTT
NA | TRBD1 | TRBJ1-6 | TRBV7-8 | CASSLGGTANSPLHF | TGTGCCAGCAGCCTCGGGGGGACAGCCAATTCACCCCTCCACTTT
once | TRBD1 | TRBJ2-1 | TRBV19 | CASSIWDRFNEQFF | TGTGCCAGTAGTATTTGGGACAGGTTCAACGAGCAGTTCTTC
NA | NA | TRBJ1-2 | TRBV12-3/TRBV12-4 | CASSSTWGNGYTF | TGTGCCAGCAGTTCGACCTGGGGCAATGGCTACACCTTC
NA | NA | TRBJ2-5 | TRBV29-1 | CSVAELRETQYF | TGCAGCGTTGCTGAATTGCGGGAGACCCAGTACTTC
NA | NA | TRBJ1-2 | TRBV30 | CACFEGGRNYGYTF | TGTGCCTGCTTTGAGGGGGGCAGGAACTATGGCTACACCTTC
NA | NA | TRBJ2-7 | TRBV27 | CASSSGLALYEQYF | TGTGCCAGCAGTTCCGGGTTAGCCTTATACGAGCAGTACTTC
NA | NA | TRBJ2-7 | TRBV19 | CASSISGGAFYEQYF | TGTGCCAGTAGTATATCAGGCGGGGCCTTTTACGAGCAGTACTTC
NA | TRBD2 | TRBJ2-1 | TRBV29-1 | CSVFLAGAENEQFF | TGCAGCGTTTTCCTAGCGGGGGCAGAGAATGAGCAGTTCTTC
NA | NA | TRBJ2-7 | TRBV27 | CASSLKDPSYYEQYF | TGTGCCAGCAGTTTAAAGGACCCTAGCTACTACGAGCAGTACTTC
NA | TRBD1 | TRBJ2-5 | TRBV7-2 | CASSLAHGQGTETQYF | TGTGCCAGCAGCTTAGCGCATGGACAGGGAACGGAGACCCAGTACTTC
NA | TRBD1 | TRBJ2-2 | TRBV3-1/TRBV3-2 | CASSHLRQGTGELFF | TGTGCCAGCAGCCACCTAAGACAGGGCACCGGGGAGCTGTTTTTT
NA | NA | TRBJ2-1 | TRBV7-9 | CASSPPDYKDNEQFF | TGTGCCAGCAGCCCCCCGGACTACAAAGACAATGAGCAGTTCTTC
NA | NA | TRBJ1-6 | TRBV5-5 | CASSLGITNSPLHF | TGTGCCAGCAGCTTGGGAATAACCAATTCACCCCTCCACTTT
NA | TRBD1 | TRBJ2-1 | TRBV29-1 | CSVEGRTGQPSSYNEQFF | TGCAGCGTTGAAGGCCGGACAGGGCAGCCAAGCTCCTACAATGAGCAGTTCTTC
NA | TRBD1 | TRBJ2-2 | TRBV3-1/TRBV3-2 | CASSQEGTGVAGELFF | TGTGCCAGCAGCCAAGAAGGGACAGGGGTGGCCGGGGAGCTGTTTTTT
once | TRBD2 | TRBJ2-5 | TRBV7-8 | CASVIAGGPARYQYF | TGTGCCAGCGTTATAGCGGGGGGCCCAGCAAGGTACCAGTACTTC
NA | NA | TRBJ1-1 | TRBV14 | CASSQVFSTGPFF | TGTGCCAGCAGCCAAGTCTTTTCGACCGGGCCTTTCTTT
NA | NA | TRBJ2-7 | TRBV7-2 | CASTLSSGADYEQYF | TGTGCCAGCACCCTTAGTTCGGGGGCGGATTACGAGCAGTACTTC
NA | NA | TRBJ1-2 | TRBV3-1/TRBV3-2 | CASSQEVITTNYGYTF | TGTGCCAGCAGCCAAGAAGTGATAACCACTAACTATGGCTACACCTTC
NA | NA | TRBJ2-3 | TRBV15 | CATSRDFTDTQYF | TGTGCCACCAGCAGAGATTTTACAGATACGCAGTATTTT
NA | NA | TRBJ1-1 | TRBV29-1 | CSVYNLRRNTEAFF | TGCAGCGTATACAACCTCCGAAGGAACACTGAAGCTTTCTTT
NA | NA | TRBJ2-2 | TRBV6-4 | CASSPRAYTGELFF | TGTGCCAGCAGTCCCAGGGCCTACACCGGGGAGCTGTTTTTT
NA | TRBD2 | TRBJ2-1 | TRBV3-1/TRBV3-2 | CASSEQFGGGSYNEQFF | TGTGCCAGCAGCGAGCAATTTGGGGGGGGGTCCTACAATGAGCAGTTCTTC
NA | TRBD2 | TRBJ2-7 | TRBV28 | CASSRLMTSGGAEGYEQYF | TGTGCCAGCAGTCGTCTTATGACTAGCGGGGGGGCCGAGGGATACGAGCAGTACTTC
NA | TRBD1 | TRBJ2-5 | TRBV2 | CAQTDRGGETQYF | TGTGCCCAAACGGACAGGGGCGGAGAGACCCAGTACTTC
NA | NA | TRBJ1-1 | TRBV4-3 | CASSQDMGLNTEAFF | TGCGCCAGCAGCCAAGACATGGGCTTGAACACTGAAGCTTTCTTT
NA | NA | TRBJ1-2 | TRBV7-2 | CASSPGTENGYTF | TGTGCCAGCAGCCCCGGGACTGAAAATGGCTACACCTTC
NA | NA | TRBJ2-3 | TRBV9 | CASSVQGTDTQYF | TGTGCCAGCAGCGTTCAGGGCACAGATACGCAGTATTTT
NA | NA | TRBJ1-3 | TRBV2 | CASRPTADSGNTIYF | TGTGCCAGCAGACCTACAGCGGACTCTGGAAACACCATATATTTT
NA | NA | TRBJ1-5 | TRBV21-1 | CASSKDGGNNQPQHF | TGTGCCAGCAGCAAAGACGGGGGGAACAATCAGCCCCAGCATTTT
NA | NA | TRBJ2-7 | TRBV27 | CASSLGPFYEQYF | TGTGCCAGCAGTTTAGGACCATTCTACGAGCAGTACTTC
NA | NA | TRBJ2-7 | TRBV6-2/TRBV6-3 | CASSYGFGEQYF | TGTGCCAGCAGTTACGGTTTCGGGGAGCAGTACTTC
NA | NA | TRBJ2-7 | TRBV21-1 | CASSSWTSGGQSPYEQYF | TGTGCCAGCAGCAGTTGGACTAGCGGGGGGCAATCCCCCTACGAGCAGTACTTC